This T cell receptor (beta chain) was identified during a study of shared clonotypes between healthy human individuals. Study-level points and caveats: Estimated richness was generally greater in naive than memory subsets.

Germline V CDR1 and CDR2: SGHDN, FVKESK. The CDR3 runs 22 residues. V lost 4 bases, J lost 3 bases, and 25 bases stayed unmatched. Details on this clone: Its antigen is unidentified.

Clones were read by immunoSEQ multiplex PCR, and TCRdb kept only the in-frame ones, dropping some. The data show around 2.5 million clones, with more than 85% seen just once and 0.36% held by the top ten. V and J are TRBV14 and TRBJ2-2; 8 bases match TRBD2. The clonotype originates from a young man in good health. Some clones in this sample may be carry-over from other donors' samples. Source material: naive CD4+ T cells from PBMCs. Subset in this sample: CD45RA+ positively selected. Written as DNA, the CDR3 is TGTGCCAGCAGCCCCCTCTGGCGCCCCCAGACTAGCGCCATTAGGTACACCGGGGAGCTGTTTTTT. It yields the protein CASSPLWRPQTSAIRYTGELFF.